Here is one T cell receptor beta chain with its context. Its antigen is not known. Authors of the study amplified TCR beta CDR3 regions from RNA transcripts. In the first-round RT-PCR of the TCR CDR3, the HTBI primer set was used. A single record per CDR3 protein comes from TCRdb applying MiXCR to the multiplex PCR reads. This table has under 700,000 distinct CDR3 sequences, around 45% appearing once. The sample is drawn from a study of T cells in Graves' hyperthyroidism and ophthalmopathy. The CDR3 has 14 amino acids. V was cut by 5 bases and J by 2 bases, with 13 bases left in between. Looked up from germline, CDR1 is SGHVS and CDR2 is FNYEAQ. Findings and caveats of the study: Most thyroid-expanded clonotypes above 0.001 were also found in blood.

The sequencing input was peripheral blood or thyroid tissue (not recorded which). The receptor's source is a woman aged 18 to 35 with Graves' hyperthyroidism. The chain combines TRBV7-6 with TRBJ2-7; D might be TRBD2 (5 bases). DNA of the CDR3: TGTGCCAGCAGCCCTCTCCTAGCAGCCTACGAGCAGTACTTC. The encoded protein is CASSPLLAAYEQYF.